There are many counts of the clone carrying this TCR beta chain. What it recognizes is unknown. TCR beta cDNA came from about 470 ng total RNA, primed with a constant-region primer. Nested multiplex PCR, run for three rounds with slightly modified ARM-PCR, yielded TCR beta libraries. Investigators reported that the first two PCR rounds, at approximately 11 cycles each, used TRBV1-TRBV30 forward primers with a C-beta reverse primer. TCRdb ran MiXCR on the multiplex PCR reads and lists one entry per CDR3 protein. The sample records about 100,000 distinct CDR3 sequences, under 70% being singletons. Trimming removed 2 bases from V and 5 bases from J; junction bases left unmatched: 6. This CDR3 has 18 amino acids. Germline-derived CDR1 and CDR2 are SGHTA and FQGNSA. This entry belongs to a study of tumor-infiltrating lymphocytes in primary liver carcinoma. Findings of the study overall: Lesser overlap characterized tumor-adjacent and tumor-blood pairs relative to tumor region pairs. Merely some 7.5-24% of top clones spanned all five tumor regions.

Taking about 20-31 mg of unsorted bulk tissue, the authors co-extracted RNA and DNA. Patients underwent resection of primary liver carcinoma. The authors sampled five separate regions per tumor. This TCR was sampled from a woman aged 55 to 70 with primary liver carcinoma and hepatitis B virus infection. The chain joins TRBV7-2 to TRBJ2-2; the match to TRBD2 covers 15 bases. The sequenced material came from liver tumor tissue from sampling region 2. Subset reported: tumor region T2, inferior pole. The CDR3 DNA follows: TGTGCCAGCAGCTTAATCGGGACTAGCGGGAGGCGAACCGGGGAGCTGTTTTTT. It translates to CASSLIGTSGRRTGELFF.